This T cell receptor beta chain was profiled in a study of a mutant IDH1 vaccine in newly diagnosed glioma (dated by TCRdb to the early 2020s). At the level of the whole study: In the chemotherapy-containing groups, vaccination started alongside temozolomide cycles, whereas in patients who had radiotherapy alone it started 4-6 weeks after radiotherapy. Of the 25 to 40 treated patients, around 62% were male and about 40% were female, and the mean age was 40.4 years. Before enrollment, most patients had been given radiochemotherapy with temozolomide as standard therapy, while the rest had received either radiotherapy alone or temozolomide alone. Visit V12 was the week-35 safety follow-up and visit V13 was the week-47 end of study. Peripheral blood was collected at six visits: V03 (baseline), V05, V07, V10, V12 and V13. For exploratory analyses, longitudinal TCRB deep sequencing was carried out in approximately 25 treated patients wherever samples were available. What the work shows at the level of the full study, not this receptor alone: Vaccine-induced immune responses across multiple MHC alleles were detected in approximately 93% of patients. Selection of PBMC samples for TCRB deep sequencing was based on availability. Pseudoprogression seemed to be unrelated to changes in the top peripheral T cell clonotypes found by TCRB sequencing. The authors stated that sample limitations prevented analyses of patient blood samples from being reproduced.

A note on this clone: This receptor's antigen is unknown. Base qualities are not provided; no much larger clone lies one nucleotide away.

This sample's time point label indicates: week 35, safety follow-up. A 20-mer mutant IDH1 peptide at 300 micrograms in Montanide made up each vaccine dose, which was injected subcutaneously together with topical imiquimod. Patients were given eight vaccinations, in weeks 1, 3, 5, 7, 11, 15, 19 and 23, which matched visits V03 through V10. All donors had newly diagnosed IDH1-mutant astrocytomas of WHO grade 3 or 4 that showed loss of nuclear ATRX. The samples were drawn from NOA16, a multicentre, single-arm, open-label phase I trial in Germany that tested a mutant IDH1 peptide vaccine in humans for the first time. Genomic DNA for TCRB sequencing was extracted from EDTA blood using the DNeasy Blood and Tissue Kit. Including cysteine and phenylalanine, the CDR3 has 15 amino acids. The read is trimmed to its CDR3 DNA, 45 bases read in frame from base 1. Unmatched junction bases come to 4, with V trimmed by 2 bases and J by 2 bases. CDR1 is given as SGHDN and CDR2 as FVKESK, both from the germline V gene.

The receptor library was made with the immunoSEQ multiplex PCR assay. Rearranged TCR beta chain sequences were amplified with the hsTCRB Kit following the manufacturer's protocol. TCRB libraries were sequenced on an Illumina MiSeq. As for the authors' bioinformatics: Demultiplexing, trimming and gene mapping were performed with the kit vendor's proprietary platform. TCRdb took over this immuneACCESS table, retaining in-frame rearrangements with V and J assigned. Such tables are incomplete; in checked studies, under half of the missing clones stem from an unresolved V gene, and the remainder is unexplained. Clonal size and the V and J genes are those of that table, whereas D and trimming came from the DNA. For this sample the table gives some 60,000 clones, of which 85% to 90% were detected only once. Clones ranked in the top ten supply over 1.5% of the sample.

This sequence uses TRBV14 and TRBJ2-5; 8 bases in the junction line up with TRBD1. The source material was PBMCs, sampled from a glioma patient whose treatment included an IDH1 peptide vaccine. The sequence came from a man aged 40-55 years with glioma. The DNA reads as follows: TGTGCCAGCAGCCAACGACAGGGGCTTCAAGAGACCCAGTACTTC. This yields the protein CASSQRQGLQETQYF.